This is a list of T cell receptor beta chains from one sample in a study of human T cells and chemical hapten exposure. TCRdb re-called the RACE reads with MiXCR, one entry per CDR3 protein. The repertoire includes approximately 69,000 distinct CDR3 sequences, under 13% of them detected once, and 6.8% sits in the top ten. The sample consisted of whole blood, taken in connection with sensitization to the hapten diphenylcyclopropenone (DPC). The source is a woman aged 50 to 60 with alopecia areata. Some clones in this sample may be carry-over from other donors' samples. CDR3s include the opening cysteine and the closing phenylalanine or tryptophan. A D gene is named only where the DNA matches it firmly. The size field is filled for only some rows; it gives once, few, many or a size class.

J: TRBJ2-2
length: 14
D: NA
V: TRBV7-9
size: NA
CDR3: CASSLTERTGELFF
DNA: TGTGCCAGCAGCTTAACGGAAAGGACCGGGGAGCTGTTTTTT

J: TRBJ1-1
length: 14
D: TRBD1
V: TRBV2
size: few
CDR3: CASRQGARNTEAFF
DNA: TGTGCCAGCAGACAGGGGGCGCGGAACACTGAAGCTTTCTTT

J: TRBJ2-1
length: 16
D: NA
V: TRBV7-3
size: NA
CDR3: CASSPREQRAYNEQFF
DNA: TGTGCCAGCAGCCCACGGGAGCAACGGGCCTACAATGAGCAGTTCTTC

J: TRBJ2-3
length: 14
D: NA
V: TRBV11-2
size: NA
CDR3: CASSLHPSTDTQYF
DNA: TGTGCCAGCAGCCTACACCCTAGCACAGATACGCAGTATTTT

J: TRBJ2-7
length: 15
D: NA
V: TRBV11-1
size: many
CDR3: CASSPLGTSSYEQYF
DNA: TGTGCCAGCAGCCCGCTCGGAACTAGCAGCTACGAGCAGTACTTC

J: TRBJ2-5
length: 16
D: TRBD2
V: TRBV11-2
size: many
CDR3: CASSLRIGTSSETQYF
DNA: TGTGCCAGCAGCTTACGCATCGGGACTAGTTCTGAGACCCAGTACTTC

J: TRBJ1-5
length: 17
D: TRBD1
V: TRBV20-1
size: many
CDR3: CSAPSSDRVYSNQPQHF
DNA: TGCAGTGCTCCAAGCTCGGACAGGGTGTATAGCAATCAGCCCCAGCATTTT

J: TRBJ1-1
length: 13
D: NA
V: TRBV4-2
size: NA
CDR3: CVSSPYMGTEAFF
DNA: TGTGTCAGCAGCCCGTACATGGGCACTGAAGCTTTCTTT

J: TRBJ2-5
length: 13
D: TRBD2
V: TRBV11-3
size: NA
CDR3: CASSSSGSGTQYF
DNA: TGTGCCAGCAGCTCCAGCGGGAGCGGGACCCAGTACTTC

J: TRBJ1-5
length: 13
D: NA
V: TRBV7-6
size: few
CDR3: CASSLGGQTPQHF
DNA: TGTGCCAGCAGCTTAGGCGGACAGACGCCCCAGCATTTT

J: TRBJ2-7
length: 13
D: NA
V: TRBV9
size: NA
CDR3: CASSVSPRYEQYF
DNA: TGTGCCAGCAGCGTATCCCCGCGGTACGAGCAGTACTTC

J: TRBJ2-3
length: 13
D: TRBD2
V: TRBV29-1
size: NA
CDR3: CSVVISGSTTQYF
DNA: TGCAGCGTTGTTATTAGCGGGAGTACTACGCAGTATTTT

J: TRBJ1-2
length: 11
D: NA
V: TRBV29-1
size: few
CDR3: CSANQGLGYTF
DNA: TGCAGCGCCAACCAGGGTTTAGGCTACACCTTC

J: TRBJ1-2
length: 13
D: NA
V: TRBV28
size: NA
CDR3: CASSAPQTSGYTF
DNA: TGTGCCAGCAGTGCGCCCCAGACCAGTGGCTACACCTTC

J: TRBJ1-1
length: 15
D: NA
V: TRBV29-1
size: many
CDR3: CSVGGATSRNTEAFF
DNA: TGCAGCGTTGGAGGGGCCACCAGCCGGAACACTGAAGCTTTCTTT

J: TRBJ2-3
length: 16
D: TRBD2
V: TRBV7-9
size: NA
CDR3: CASSLGLAGFADTQYF
DNA: TGTGCCAGCAGCTTGGGTCTAGCGGGATTTGCAGATACGCAGTATTTT

J: TRBJ1-1
length: 17
D: NA
V: TRBV30
size: NA
CDR3: CAWSVRGGRGLNTEAFF
DNA: TGTGCCTGGAGTGTACGAGGGGGGAGAGGGTTGAACACTGAAGCTTTCTTT

J: TRBJ2-5
length: 14
D: TRBD2
V: TRBV7-9
size: many
CDR3: CASSLAGALETQYF
DNA: TGTGCCAGCAGCCTAGCGGGAGCTTTGGAGACCCAGTACTTC

J: TRBJ2-7
length: 14
D: NA
V: TRBV7-9
size: many
CDR3: CASSLASSVGEQYF
DNA: TGTGCCAGCAGCTTAGCGAGTAGCGTCGGCGAGCAGTACTTC

J: TRBJ2-2
length: 15
D: NA
V: TRBV11-2
size: many
CDR3: CASSLGLANTGELFF
DNA: TGTGCCAGCAGCTTAGGACTAGCGAACACCGGGGAGCTGTTTTTT

J: TRBJ2-2
length: 16
D: TRBD1
V: TRBV5-1
size: many
CDR3: CASRFRIGQGLGELFF
DNA: TGCGCCAGCAGATTTCGTATCGGACAGGGGCTCGGGGAGCTGTTTTTT

J: TRBJ2-1
length: 16
D: TRBD2
V: TRBV11-2
size: many
CDR3: CASSLQLAGVSNEQFF
DNA: TGTGCCAGCAGCTTGCAACTAGCGGGAGTATCAAATGAGCAGTTCTTC

J: TRBJ2-5
length: 13
D: NA
V: TRBV7-6
size: many
CDR3: CASSASGRETQYF
DNA: TGTGCCAGCAGCGCGAGCGGGCGGGAGACCCAGTACTTC

J: TRBJ2-7
length: 11
D: NA
V: TRBV29-1
size: NA
CDR3: CSGGFSYEQYF
DNA: TGCAGCGGAGGATTCTCCTACGAGCAGTACTTC

J: TRBJ1-3
length: 17
D: NA
V: TRBV18
size: few
CDR3: CASSPQTRAISGNTIYF
DNA: TGTGCCAGCTCACCACAGACCCGTGCGATCTCTGGAAACACCATATATTTT

J: TRBJ1-5
length: 12
D: NA
V: TRBV6-5
size: many
CDR3: CASSQGNQPQHF
DNA: TGTGCCAGCAGTCAAGGGAATCAGCCCCAGCATTTT

J: TRBJ1-4
length: 12
D: NA
V: TRBV18
size: few
CDR3: CASSPEDRKLFF
DNA: TGTGCCAGCTCACCAGAGGACAGAAAACTGTTTTTT

J: TRBJ2-4
length: 17
D: NA
V: TRBV4-1
size: NA
CDR3: CASSQDPGPGGENIQYF
DNA: TGCGCCAGCAGCCAAGATCCGGGCCCTGGAGGGGAAAACATTCAGTACTTC

J: TRBJ1-1
length: 13
D: TRBD1
V: TRBV5-5
size: many
CDR3: CASSLTGASEAFF
DNA: TGTGCCAGCAGCCTTACAGGGGCCTCTGAAGCTTTCTTT

J: TRBJ1-1
length: 12
D: NA
V: TRBV29-1
size: NA
CDR3: CSVDGGATEAFF
DNA: TGCAGCGTTGACGGGGGTGCCACTGAAGCTTTCTTT

J: TRBJ2-7
length: 14
D: NA
V: TRBV5-5
size: NA
CDR3: CASSPGGGGYEQYF
DNA: TGTGCCAGCAGCCCCGGGGGAGGTGGCTACGAGCAGTACTTC

J: TRBJ2-1
length: 14
D: NA
V: TRBV5-4
size: many
CDR3: CASRAPGAYNEQFF
DNA: TGTGCCAGCAGAGCTCCGGGAGCCTACAATGAGCAGTTCTTC

J: TRBJ2-5
length: 14
D: TRBD2
V: TRBV2
size: few
CDR3: CASSEGLAEETQYF
DNA: TGTGCCAGCAGTGAGGGACTAGCGGAAGAGACCCAGTACTTC

J: TRBJ2-1
length: 14
D: TRBD1
V: TRBV7-8
size: many
CDR3: CASSVRDRHNEQFF
DNA: TGTGCCAGCAGCGTCCGGGACAGACACAATGAGCAGTTCTTC

J: TRBJ2-5
length: 13
D: NA
V: TRBV19
size: many
CDR3: CASSIWGTETQYF
DNA: TGTGCCAGTAGTATCTGGGGCACTGAGACCCAGTACTTC

J: TRBJ2-7
length: 13
D: NA
V: TRBV28
size: once
CDR3: CAGAHRGGVEQYF
DNA: TGTGCCGGAGCTCACAGGGGAGGGGTCGAGCAGTACTTC

J: TRBJ1-1
length: 13
D: NA
V: TRBV7-6
size: many
CDR3: CASSLFPDTEAFF
DNA: TGTGCCAGCAGCTTGTTCCCAGACACTGAAGCTTTCTTT

J: TRBJ2-1
length: 12
D: NA
V: TRBV29-1
size: many
CDR3: CSVTRQSNEQFF
DNA: TGCAGCGTTACCCGACAGAGTAATGAGCAGTTCTTC

J: TRBJ1-6
length: 13
D: NA
V: TRBV10-3
size: NA
CDR3: CAIRADNNSPLHF
DNA: TGTGCCATCAGAGCTGACAATAATTCACCCCTCCACTTT

J: TRBJ2-1
length: 15
D: NA
V: TRBV28
size: NA
CDR3: CASTTGGQRDNEQFF
DNA: TGTGCCAGCACTACCGGGGGGCAGAGAGACAATGAGCAGTTCTTC

J: TRBJ1-1
length: 13
D: NA
V: TRBV29-1
size: few
CDR3: CSATRPLNTEAFF
DNA: TGCAGCGCGACCAGACCACTGAACACTGAAGCTTTCTTT

J: TRBJ2-3
length: 16
D: NA
V: TRBV7-9
size: NA
CDR3: CASSTRTGTGTDTQYF
DNA: TGTGCCAGCAGCACCCGGACGGGAACCGGCACAGATACGCAGTATTTT

J: TRBJ1-2
length: 14
D: NA
V: TRBV21-1
size: few
CDR3: CASTCGTGNYGYTF
DNA: TGTGCCAGCACCTGCGGGACAGGGAACTATGGCTACACCTTC

J: TRBJ1-1
length: 15
D: NA
V: TRBV5-4
size: many
CDR3: CASSLEITGETEAFF
DNA: TGTGCCAGCAGCTTGGAAATTACCGGGGAGACTGAAGCTTTCTTT

J: TRBJ2-1
length: 15
D: TRBD2
V: TRBV9
size: many
CDR3: CASSVGLAGVSEQFF
DNA: TGTGCCAGCAGCGTAGGTCTAGCGGGAGTCAGTGAGCAGTTCTTC

J: TRBJ1-3
length: 15
D: NA
V: TRBV5-1
size: few
CDR3: CASSLDRTSGNTIYF
DNA: TGCGCCAGCAGCTTGGACAGGACCTCTGGAAACACCATATATTTT

J: TRBJ1-5
length: 14
D: NA
V: TRBV20-1
size: many
CDR3: CSAIPGGFNQPQHF
DNA: TGCAGTGCTATACCTGGGGGCTTCAATCAGCCCCAGCATTTT

J: TRBJ1-1
length: 13
D: NA
V: TRBV18
size: few
CDR3: CASSPPLGTEAFF
DNA: TGTGCCAGCTCACCACCCCTGGGCACTGAAGCTTTCTTT

J: TRBJ2-1
length: 15
D: NA
V: TRBV5-1
size: few
CDR3: CASSVEGSSYNEQFF
DNA: TGCGCCAGCAGCGTGGAGGGAAGCTCCTACAATGAGCAGTTCTTC

J: TRBJ2-1
length: 14
D: NA
V: TRBV10-2
size: few
CDR3: CASSESGTGFEQFF
DNA: TGCGCCAGCAGTGAGTCGGGGACTGGCTTCGAGCAGTTCTTC